The clone carrying this T cell receptor (beta chain) has more than one count but fewer than ten. V dropped 4 bases and J dropped 4; count of bases not matched to a gene: 9. The CDR3 runs to 15 residues. The germline gives CDR1 SNHLY, CDR2 FYNNEI. The sample originates from a study of T-cell memory formation after mild COVID-19. For the study at large: For the most part, TCR clusters were specific to one donor.

TCRdb re-derived calls from the 5' RACE reads in MiXCR, one entry per CDR3 protein. The repertoire includes about 170,000 distinct CDR3 sequences, 13% of them detected once, and roughly 3.4% sits in the top ten. Input material: PBMCs or a T cell subset sorted from them (not recorded which). The gene calls are TRBV2 and TRBJ2-5; 7 nucleotides match TRBD1. This TCR derives from a young man who had mild COVID-19 (a few samples of this study predate the infection). Cell type and time point are not known. CDR3 loop: CASSGLGGAGETQYF. Written as DNA, the CDR3 is TGTGCCAGCAGTGGGTTAGGGGGCGCGGGAGAGACCCAGTACTTC.